These 17 T cell receptor beta chains originate from one sample sequenced in a study of cytomegalovirus exposure and HLA in healthy donors. PCR primers comprised 60 Vbeta and 13 Jbeta primers. Libraries were prepared by immunoSEQ multiplex PCR; TCRdb keeps only in-frame clonotypes and omits some of them. The table shows 90,000 to 110,000 clones, with 10% to 15% occurring only once. The sample was PBMCs. The receptors were gathered from a middle-aged man in good health and CMV-seropositive.

This rearrangement joins TRBV4-3 to TRBJ1-1; no clear D gene. The length of the CDR3 is 15 residues. CDR1 is LGHNA and CDR2 is YSLEER in the germline V gene. V was clipped by 1 base and J by 1 base, with 10 bases between them. The CDR3 nucleotides read TGCGCCAGCAGCCAAGTAGTCGGCGGGAACACTGAAGCTTTCTTT. It yields the protein CASSQVVGGNTEAFF.

The V call is TRBV5-4, the J call TRBJ2-3, with 12 bases fitting TRBD2. V lost 0 bases to trimming and J lost 5 bases; unmatched junction nucleotides: 4. Germline V gives CDR1 SGHNT, CDR2 YYREEE (reference sequence). The CDR3 extends over 16 amino acids. The CDR3 spells CASSLELAGGIDTQYF. The DNA of the CDR3 is TGTGCCAGCAGCTTGGAGCTAGCGGGAGGGATAGATACGCAGTATTTT. Looking up the rest from reference TRBV5-4 and TRBJ2-3 gives the full variable domain: ETGVTQSPTHLIKTRGQQVTLRCSSQSGHNTVSWYQQALGQGPQFIFQYYREEENGRGNFPPRFSGLQFPNYSSELNVNALELDDSALYLCASSLELAGGIDTQYFGPGTRLTVL.

This clone was recorded a few times. This chain links TRBV5-5 with TRBJ1-1; D is uncertain. The germline V gene has CDR1 SGHKS and CDR2 YYEKEE (reference sequence). The CDR3 covers 12 residues. The V end was cut by 4 bases, the J end by 4 bases, with 8 bases between. CDR3 region: CASSQDFTEAFF. DNA for the CDR3: TGTGCCAGCAGCCAGGACTTCACTGAAGCTTTCTTT. The variable domain in full, with the rest retrieved from reference TRBV5-5 and TRBJ1-1, is DAGVTQSPTHLIKTRGQQVTLRCSPISGHKSVSWYQQVLGQGPQFIFQYYEKEERGRGNFPDRFSARQFPNYSSELNVNALLLGDSALYLCASSQDFTEAFFGQGTRLTVV.

This clone was detected only a few times. This chain joins TRBV29-1 and TRBJ2-7, with a tentative D call TRBD2 (5 bases). The CDR3 length is 12 residues. Germline V CDR1 and CDR2: SQVTM, ANQGSEA. With 7 bases removed from V and 6 bases from J, the gap between germline ends came to 16 bases. This CDR3 reads CSATTGGPEQYF. The CDR3 bases are TGCAGCGCCACCACTGGAGGCCCCGAGCAGTACTTC.

This clone was seen only a few times. CDR3 bases: TGTGCCAGCAGCCCCGGGACTAGCGGGCCGTACAATGAGCAGTTCTTC. Protein sequence: CASSPGTSGPYNEQFF. The chain links TRBV7-9 to TRBJ2-1; 12 bases align to TRBD2. The CDR3 runs to 16 residues. The V gene end was trimmed by 5 bases and the J gene end by 4 bases; junction bases not matched to a gene: 6. Looked up from germline, CDR1 is SEHNR and CDR2 is FQNEAQ (reference sequence).

The genes are TRBV6-5 and TRBJ2-7, with D perhaps matching TRBD2 (5 bases). The length of the CDR3 is 14 residues. Germline lookup yields CDR1 MNHEY and CDR2 SVGAGI. V was pared by 4 bases and J by 6 bases, with 16 bases between. In nucleotides, the CDR3 is TGTGCCAGCAGTTCCCCACTAGTGGTCGGCGAGCAGTACTTC. Translating it yields CASSSPLVVGEQYF.

This chain links TRBV2 with TRBJ2-3, with 11 positions matching TRBD2. J gave up 2 bases and V 6 bases, and 4 bases lay outside the gene matches. Germline CDR1 reads SNHLY; CDR2 reads FYNNEI. The CDR3 loop spans 15 amino acids. CDR3 amino acids: CASRRLAGITDTQYF. CDR3 bases: TGTGCCAGCAGGAGACTAGCGGGGATCACAGATACGCAGTATTTT.

The chain uses TRBV27 and TRBJ2-1; 9 nucleotides match TRBD2. Losses at the gene ends were 4 bases for V and 15 bases for J; bases not matched to a gene: 13. Germline V gives CDR1 MNHEY, CDR2 SMNVEV (reference sequence). CDR3 length: 14 amino acids. This chain's CDR3 is CASSYQPGTSLAFF. In DNA, the CDR3 is TGTGCCAGCAGTTACCAGCCCGGGACTAGCTTGGCGTTCTTC.

The chain links TRBV4-1 to TRBJ2-7; tentative D call: TRBD2 (6 bases). This CDR3 has 16 amino acids. Germline CDR1 and CDR2: MGHRA and YSYEKL. V was cut by 1 base and J by 0 bases, with 13 bases left in between. The CDR3 DNA reads as TGCGCCAGCAGCCAAGGACCAGCGGGCCCCTCCTACGAGCAGTACTTC. Translating gives CASSQGPAGPSYEQYF.

This sequence joins TRBV5-4 and TRBJ2-4; TRBD2 agrees at 9 bases. With 3 bases clipped from V and 6 bases from J, the junction kept 4 bases outside the gene matches. Germline V gene data show CDR1 as SGHNT and CDR2 as YYREEE (reference sequence). There are 14 residues in the CDR3. The CDR3 loop reads CASSSTSGRNIQYF. The DNA for the CDR3 is TGTGCCAGCAGCTCGACTAGCGGCAGAAACATTCAGTACTTC.

This clone was seen more than once but under ten times. The rearrangement joins TRBV27 to TRBJ2-7, with D maybe TRBD2 (5 bases). Germline CDR1 is MNHEY and CDR2 is SMNVEV (reference sequence). Trimming stripped 4 bases from V and 0 bases from J, with 13 bases between. The CDR3 totals 15 residues. The CDR3 loop is CASSSRGSSSYEQYF. The CDR3 nucleotides are TGTGCCAGCAGTTCTCGCGGGTCCAGCTCCTACGAGCAGTACTTC.

This rearrangement joins TRBV11-2 to TRBJ1-1; D not resolved. V was shortened by 1 base and J by 1 base, with 10 bases between the two germline ends. The germline V gene has CDR1 SGHAT and CDR2 FQNNGV. CDR3 size: 15 residues. Here the CDR3 DNA reads TGTGCCAGCAGCTTAGCTAGACGGAGGAACACTGAAGCTTTCTTT. Translation gives CASSLARRRNTEAFF.

V and J are TRBV20-1 and TRBJ1-2; D unresolved. CDR1 is DFQATT and CDR2 is SNEGSKA in the germline V gene (reference sequence). The CDR3 runs 11 residues. The V end was cut by 2 bases, the J end by 2 bases, with 3 bases between. CDR3 nucleotide sequence: TGCAGTGCTAGACAGAACTATGGCTACACCTTC. The encoded protein is CSARQNYGYTF.

The V call is TRBV7-2, the J call TRBJ2-5; 9 nucleotides line up with TRBD1. The length of the CDR3 is 15 residues. Trimming took 4 bases from V and 1 from J; bases not matched to a gene: 4. The germline gives CDR1 SGHTA, CDR2 FQGNSA. This CDR3 is CASSWGQGRQETQYF. The CDR3 nucleotides are TGTGCCAGCAGCTGGGGACAGGGCCGCCAAGAGACCCAGTACTTC. Variable domain in full (rest from reference TRBV7-2 and TRBJ2-5): GAGVSQSPSNKVTEKGKDVELRCDPISGHTALYWYRQSLGQGLEFLIYFQGNSAPDKSGLPSDRFSAERTGGSVSTLTIQRTQQEDSAVYLCASSWGQGRQETQYFGPGTRLLVL.

The sample holds a few counts of this clone. This rearrangement joins TRBV21-1 to TRBJ2-7; TRBD1, the table's D call, was not compared with the DNA. TRBV21-1 is a listed pseudogene. The CDR3 runs to 13 residues. CDR3 DNA sequence: TGTGCCAGCAGCACCCAGTCAGCCTACGAGCAGTACTTC. Its translation is CASSTQSAYEQYF.

This chain links TRBV28 with TRBJ2-7, with D possibly TRBD1 on 5 matching bases. Germline CDR1 reads MDHEN; CDR2 reads SYDVKM. Trimming cost V 6 bases and J 3 bases, with 15 bases left between them. The CDR3 is 14 amino acids. The CDR3 coding sequence is TGTGCCAGCAGGCTCGGTGGGGCTTTCTACGAGCAGTACTTC. This gives the protein CASRLGGAFYEQYF.

This clone was seen a handful of times. In DNA, the CDR3 is TGTGCCAGCAGCACCCCTAGCATTGAGCAGTACTTC. It translates to CASSTPSIEQYF. The chain employs TRBV7-9 and TRBJ2-7, with TRBD2 as a possible D gene (5 bases). With 5 bases removed from V and 7 bases from J, the gap between germline ends came to 12 bases. Germline V gene lookup returns CDR1 SEHNR and CDR2 FQNEAQ (reference sequence). This CDR3 comprises 12 residues.